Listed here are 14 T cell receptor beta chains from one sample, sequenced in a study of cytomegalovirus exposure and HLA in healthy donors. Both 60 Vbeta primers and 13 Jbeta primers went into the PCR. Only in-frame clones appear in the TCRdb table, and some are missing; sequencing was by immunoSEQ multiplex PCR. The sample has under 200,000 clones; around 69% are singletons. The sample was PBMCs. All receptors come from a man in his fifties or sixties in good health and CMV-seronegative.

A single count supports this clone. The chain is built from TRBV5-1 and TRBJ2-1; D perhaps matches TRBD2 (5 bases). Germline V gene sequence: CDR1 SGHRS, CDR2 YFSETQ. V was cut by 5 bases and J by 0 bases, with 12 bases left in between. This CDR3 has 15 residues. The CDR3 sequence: CASRPTGSSYNEQFF. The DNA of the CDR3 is TGCGCCAGCAGACCGACTGGGAGCTCCTACAATGAGCAGTTCTTC.

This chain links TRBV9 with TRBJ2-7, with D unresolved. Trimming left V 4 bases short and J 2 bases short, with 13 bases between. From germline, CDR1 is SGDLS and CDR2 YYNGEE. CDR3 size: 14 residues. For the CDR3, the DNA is TGTGCCAGCAGCCCCAGCGCGGCCCCCTACGAGCAGTACTTC. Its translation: CASSPSAAPYEQYF.

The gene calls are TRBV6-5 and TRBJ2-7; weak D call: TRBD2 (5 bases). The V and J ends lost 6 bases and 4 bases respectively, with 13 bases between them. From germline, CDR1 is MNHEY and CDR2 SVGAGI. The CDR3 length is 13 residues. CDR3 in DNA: TGTGCCAGCAGGCCGGGAATGTCGTACGAGCAGTACTTC. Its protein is CASRPGMSYEQYF.

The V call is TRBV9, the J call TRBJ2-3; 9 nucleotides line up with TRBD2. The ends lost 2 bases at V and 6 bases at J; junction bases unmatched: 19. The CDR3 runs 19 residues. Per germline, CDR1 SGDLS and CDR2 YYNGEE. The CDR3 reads CASSVDFSGRFNPADTQYF. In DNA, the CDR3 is TGTGCCAGCAGCGTCGACTTTAGCGGGAGATTTAATCCTGCGGATACGCAGTATTTT.

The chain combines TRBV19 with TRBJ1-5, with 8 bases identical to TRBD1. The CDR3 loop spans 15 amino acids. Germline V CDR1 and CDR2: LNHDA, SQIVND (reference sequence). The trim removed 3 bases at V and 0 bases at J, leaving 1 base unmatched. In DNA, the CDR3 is TGTGCCAGTAGTATGGGACAGGATAGCAATCAGCCCCAGCATTTT. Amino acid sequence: CASSMGQDSNQPQHF.

The CDR3 sequence is CASMLAGPTGELFF. The CDR3 DNA reads as TGCGCCAGCATGCTAGCGGGCCCTACCGGGGAGCTGTTTTTT. This sequence joins TRBV5-1 and TRBJ2-2; 8 positions agree with TRBD2. V lost 6 bases, J lost 5 bases, and 6 bases stayed unmatched. This CDR3 is built from 14 residues. CDR1 is SGHRS and CDR2 is YFSETQ in the germline V gene. Variable domain in full (rest from reference TRBV5-1 and TRBJ2-2): KAGVTQTPRYLIKTRGQQVTLSCSPISGHRSVSWYQQTPGQGLQFLFEYFSETQRNKGNFPGRFSGRQFSNSRSEMNVSTLELGDSALYLCASMLAGPTGELFFGEGSRLTVL.

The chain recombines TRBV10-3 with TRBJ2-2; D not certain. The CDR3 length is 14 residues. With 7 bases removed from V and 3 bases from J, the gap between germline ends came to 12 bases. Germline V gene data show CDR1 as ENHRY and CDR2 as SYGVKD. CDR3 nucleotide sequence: TGTGCCATCAAATCCCACGAGGACACCGGGGAGCTGTTTTTT. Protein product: CAIKSHEDTGELFF.

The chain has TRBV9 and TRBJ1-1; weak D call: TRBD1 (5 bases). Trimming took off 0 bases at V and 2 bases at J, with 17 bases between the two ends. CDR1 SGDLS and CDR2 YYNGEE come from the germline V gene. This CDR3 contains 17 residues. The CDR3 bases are TGTGCCAGCAGCGTAGTTGGCCCCCCGACAGAAAACACTGAAGCTTTCTTT. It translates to CASSVVGPPTENTEAFF.

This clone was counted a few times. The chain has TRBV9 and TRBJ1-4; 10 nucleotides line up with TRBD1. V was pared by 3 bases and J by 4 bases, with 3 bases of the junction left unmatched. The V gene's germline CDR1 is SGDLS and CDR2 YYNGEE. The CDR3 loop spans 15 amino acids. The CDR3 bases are TGTGCCAGCAGCGGACAGGGGGCGGGTAATGAAAAACTGTTTTTT. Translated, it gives CASSGQGAGNEKLFF.

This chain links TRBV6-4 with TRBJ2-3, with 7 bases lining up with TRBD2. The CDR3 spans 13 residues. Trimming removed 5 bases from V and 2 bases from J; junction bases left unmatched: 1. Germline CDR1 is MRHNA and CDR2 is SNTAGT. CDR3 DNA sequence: TGTGCCAGCAGTAGCGGGGCCACAGATACGCAGTATTTT. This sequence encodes CASSSGATDTQYF.

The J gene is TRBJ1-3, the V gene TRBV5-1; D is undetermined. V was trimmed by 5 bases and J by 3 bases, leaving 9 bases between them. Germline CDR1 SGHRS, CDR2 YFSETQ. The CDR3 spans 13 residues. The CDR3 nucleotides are TGCGCCAGCAGGACGGGAAGTGGAAACACCATATATTTT. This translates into CASRTGSGNTIYF.

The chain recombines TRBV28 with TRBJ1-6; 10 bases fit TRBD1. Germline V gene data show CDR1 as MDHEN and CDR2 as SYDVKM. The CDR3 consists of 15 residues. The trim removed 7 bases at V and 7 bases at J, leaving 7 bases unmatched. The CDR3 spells CASKKTGQGNSPLHF. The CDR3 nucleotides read TGTGCCAGCAAAAAGACGGGACAGGGGAATTCACCCCTCCACTTT.

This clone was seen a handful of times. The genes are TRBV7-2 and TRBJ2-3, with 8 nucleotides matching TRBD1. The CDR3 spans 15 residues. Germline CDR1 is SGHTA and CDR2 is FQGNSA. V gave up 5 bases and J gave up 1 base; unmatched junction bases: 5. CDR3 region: CASSTRTGRTDTQYF. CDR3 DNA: TGTGCCAGCAGCACCCGGACAGGGCGCACAGATACGCAGTATTTT. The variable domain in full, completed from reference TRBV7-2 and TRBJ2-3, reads GAGVSQSPSNKVTEKGKDVELRCDPISGHTALYWYRQSLGQGLEFLIYFQGNSAPDKSGLPSDRFSAERTGGSVSTLTIQRTQQEDSAVYLCASSTRTGRTDTQYFGPGTRLTVL.

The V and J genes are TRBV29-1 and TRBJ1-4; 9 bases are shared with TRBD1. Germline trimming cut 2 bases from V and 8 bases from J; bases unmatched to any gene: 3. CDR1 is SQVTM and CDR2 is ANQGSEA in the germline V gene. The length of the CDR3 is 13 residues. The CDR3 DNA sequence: TGCAGCGTTGAACCCGACAGGGGGGAAAAACTGTTTTTT. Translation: CSVEPDRGEKLFF.